This is a list of T cell receptor beta chains from one sample in a study of T-cell memory formation after mild COVID-19. TCRdb analysed the 5' RACE reads with MiXCR anew, one entry per CDR3 protein. In the table there are around 300,000 distinct CDR3 sequences, over 10% of which are singletons. The sample consisted of PBMCs or a T cell subset sorted from them (not recorded which). These receptors originate from a man aged 18 to 30 who had mild COVID-19 (a few samples of this study predate the infection). Cell type and time point are not known. Both conserved end residues are part of each CDR3. D genes are given only for firm matches. Expanded clones get a size class; other rows say once, few or many, or leave the size out.

d_gene: -
j_gene: TRBJ1-2
abundance: few
v_gene: TRBV5-1
CDR3aa: CASSLDTQQAGYTF
CDR3nt: TGCGCCAGCAGCTTGGACACTCAACAAGCCGGCTACACCTTC

d_gene: TRBD2
j_gene: TRBJ2-5
abundance: -
v_gene: TRBV3-1
CDR3aa: CASSQDRMIAGAQETQYF
CDR3nt: TGTGCCAGCAGCCAAGATCGTATGATAGCGGGGGCTCAAGAGACCCAGTACTTC

d_gene: -
j_gene: TRBJ2-4
abundance: -
v_gene: TRBV12-3/TRBV12-4
CDR3aa: CASSPTTGYDIQYF
CDR3nt: TGTGCCAGCAGTCCAACCACAGGGTACGACATTCAGTACTTC

d_gene: -
j_gene: TRBJ2-2
abundance: -
v_gene: TRBV29-1
CDR3aa: CSVGWTLNTGELFF
CDR3nt: TGCAGCGTTGGGTGGACACTAAACACCGGGGAGCTGTTTTTT

d_gene: -
j_gene: TRBJ1-5
abundance: -
v_gene: TRBV30
CDR3aa: CAWSGGFEGQPQHF
CDR3nt: TGTGCCTGGAGTGGCGGCTTTGAGGGCCAGCCCCAGCATTTT

d_gene: -
j_gene: TRBJ2-1
abundance: -
v_gene: TRBV21-1
CDR3aa: CASSPRGPNKSYNEQFF
CDR3nt: TGTGCCAGCAGCCCCCGCGGGCCCAACAAGTCCTACAATGAGCAGTTCTTC

d_gene: -
j_gene: TRBJ1-5
abundance: -
v_gene: TRBV4-1
CDR3aa: CASSQDMGSNQPQHF
CDR3nt: TGCGCCAGCAGCCAAGATATGGGGAGCAATCAGCCCCAGCATTTT

d_gene: -
j_gene: TRBJ1-5
abundance: many
v_gene: TRBV7-9
CDR3aa: CASSNELADKSQPQHF
CDR3nt: TGTGCCAGCAGCAACGAATTGGCCGACAAGTCTCAGCCCCAGCATTTT

d_gene: TRBD2
j_gene: TRBJ2-3
abundance: -
v_gene: TRBV6-5
CDR3aa: CASKGAGTSTDTQYF
CDR3nt: TGTGCCAGCAAGGGAGCGGGGACTAGCACAGATACGCAGTATTTT

d_gene: -
j_gene: TRBJ1-5
abundance: -
v_gene: TRBV3-1
CDR3aa: CASSQAWGNQPQHF
CDR3nt: TGTGCCAGCAGCCAAGCTTGGGGCAATCAGCCCCAGCATTTT

d_gene: TRBD2
j_gene: TRBJ2-5
abundance: few
v_gene: TRBV6-1
CDR3aa: CASSGGSLAGQETQYF
CDR3nt: TGTGCCAGCAGTGGAGGGTCTCTAGCGGGGCAAGAGACCCAGTACTTC

d_gene: TRBD1
j_gene: TRBJ2-1
abundance: -
v_gene: TRBV24-1
CDR3aa: CATSDRDRAIYNEQFF
CDR3nt: TGTGCCACCAGTGATAGAGACAGGGCCATCTACAATGAGCAGTTCTTC

d_gene: TRBD1
j_gene: TRBJ2-1
abundance: many
v_gene: TRBV6-5
CDR3aa: CASSSGDRYNEQFF
CDR3nt: TGTGCCAGCAGTTCCGGGGACAGGTACAATGAGCAGTTCTTC

d_gene: -
j_gene: TRBJ1-1
abundance: -
v_gene: TRBV14
CDR3aa: CASSQAGVQGDTEAFF
CDR3nt: TGTGCCAGCAGCCAGGCGGGTGTCCAGGGCGACACTGAAGCTTTCTTT

d_gene: -
j_gene: TRBJ2-1
abundance: -
v_gene: TRBV6-2/TRBV6-3
CDR3aa: CASSSPQDHNEQFF
CDR3nt: TGTGCCAGCAGTTCCCCCCAGGACCACAATGAGCAGTTCTTC

d_gene: -
j_gene: TRBJ2-2
abundance: -
v_gene: TRBV27
CDR3aa: CASSPTGFVRNTGELFF
CDR3nt: TGTGCCAGCAGTCCAACAGGGTTTGTCAGGAACACCGGGGAGCTGTTTTTT

d_gene: TRBD2
j_gene: TRBJ2-6
abundance: -
v_gene: TRBV3-1
CDR3aa: CASSRGLAGETGANVLTF
CDR3nt: TGTGCCAGCAGCCGGGGACTAGCGGGGGAAACTGGGGCCAACGTCCTGACTTTC

d_gene: TRBD1
j_gene: TRBJ2-2
abundance: -
v_gene: TRBV6-6
CDR3aa: CASSGTAKNTGELFF
CDR3nt: TGTGCCAGCTCCGGGACAGCGAAGAACACCGGGGAGCTGTTTTTT

d_gene: -
j_gene: TRBJ2-7
abundance: many
v_gene: TRBV11-2
CDR3aa: CASSPESYEQYF
CDR3nt: TGTGCCAGCAGCCCCGAATCGTACGAGCAGTACTTC

d_gene: -
j_gene: TRBJ1-3
abundance: -
v_gene: TRBV6-5
CDR3aa: CASSYSNRAGDTIYF
CDR3nt: TGTGCCAGCAGTTACTCAAACAGGGCCGGAGACACCATATATTTT

d_gene: -
j_gene: TRBJ1-2
abundance: -
v_gene: TRBV9
CDR3aa: CASSDRQNYGYTF
CDR3nt: TGTGCCAGCAGCGATCGACAGAACTATGGCTACACCTTC

d_gene: -
j_gene: TRBJ2-2
abundance: few
v_gene: TRBV28
CDR3aa: CASSLMGMNTGELFF
CDR3nt: TGTGCCAGCAGTTTAATGGGGATGAACACCGGGGAGCTGTTTTTT

d_gene: TRBD2
j_gene: TRBJ2-3
abundance: -
v_gene: TRBV5-1
CDR3aa: CASSFGGGITDTQYF
CDR3nt: TGCGCCAGCAGCTTTGGCGGGGGGATCACAGATACGCAGTATTTT

d_gene: TRBD2
j_gene: TRBJ2-1
abundance: few
v_gene: TRBV7-9
CDR3aa: CASSSLRGGNNEQFF
CDR3nt: TGTGCCAGCAGCTCCCTGCGGGGGGGGAACAATGAGCAGTTCTTC

d_gene: TRBD1
j_gene: TRBJ1-2
abundance: -
v_gene: TRBV29-1
CDR3aa: CSAGQGAAGYTF
CDR3nt: TGCAGCGCCGGACAGGGGGCCGCCGGCTACACCTTC

d_gene: -
j_gene: TRBJ2-7
abundance: -
v_gene: TRBV4-1
CDR3aa: CASSQETTTIEQYF
CDR3nt: TGCGCCAGCAGCCAAGAGACTACGACCATCGAGCAGTACTTC

d_gene: TRBD1
j_gene: TRBJ2-5
abundance: many
v_gene: TRBV6-5
CDR3aa: CASSPDSGTEETQYF
CDR3nt: TGTGCCAGCAGTCCCGATTCCGGGACAGAAGAGACCCAGTACTTC